This T cell receptor beta chain was sequenced for a study of cytomegalovirus exposure and HLA in healthy donors. Across the whole study: The 90 to 150 validation repertoires matched the 500 to 750 first-cohort repertoires in platform, a later analysis reported.

Study-wide points: One later analysis, an examination of the 100 to 150 validation repertoires, found that first-cohort TCR clusters tended to co-occur in them. Cytomegalovirus-associated TCR beta chains were listed, numbering some 150.

With respect to this clone: What it binds is not known.

Using immunoSEQ multiplex PCR, the repertoire was profiled, and TCRdb retains in-frame clones only, with some absent. The table has some 100,000 clones, 88% seen once. While the first cohort had 600 to 800 subjects, the donors belonged to the separate validation cohort of more than 95 subjects. Trimming took off 7 bases at V and 8 bases at J, with 24 bases between the two ends. The CDR3 length is 16 residues. Germline CDR1 reads SGHAT; CDR2 reads FQNNGV. The TCR comes from a man younger than 30 in good health and CMV-seronegative. The chain uses TRBV11-2 and TRBJ2-1, with D possibly matching TRBD2 (6 bases). Sequencing was performed on PBMCs. CDR3 DNA sequence: TGTGCCAGCACCACTAAGCAGGGTGGCAGGAGGGATGAGCAGTTCTTC. Residues: CASTTKQGGRRDEQFF.